This T cell receptor beta chain was identified during a study of CD8 T cells in Susac syndrome. Study results and limitations: Within Susac syndrome CD4+ T cell repertoires, clonal expansion was not evident.

For this clonotype: Its antigen is unidentified.

The CDR3 has 14 residues. Trimming removed 4 bases from V and 6 bases from J, with 17 bases in between. Germline V gene lookup returns CDR1 SGHRS and CDR2 YFSETQ. Blood CD8+ and CD4+ T cells underwent high-throughput TCR beta sequencing. TEMRA cells were FACS-enriched, unlike CD8+ and CD4+ T cells, which were negatively isolated. Random-hexamer reverse transcription was applied to roughly 0.5 to 1 ug RNA. Multiplex immunoSEQ PCR targeted 54 Vbeta and 13 Jbeta TCR beta segments. MiXCR, applied by TCRdb to the immunoSEQ multiplex PCR reads, yields one record per CDR3 protein. Here the sample spans under 200,000 distinct CDR3 sequences, roughly nine tenths being singletons.

The sequence came from a human donor with Susac syndrome. The gene calls are TRBV5-1 and TRBJ2-7; D is undetermined. Sequencing input: CD4+ T cells from PBMCs. In nucleotides, the CDR3 is TGCGCCAGCAGCCTGGATGTCGCGAAATTCGAGCAGTACTTC. Its protein is CASSLDVAKFEQYF.